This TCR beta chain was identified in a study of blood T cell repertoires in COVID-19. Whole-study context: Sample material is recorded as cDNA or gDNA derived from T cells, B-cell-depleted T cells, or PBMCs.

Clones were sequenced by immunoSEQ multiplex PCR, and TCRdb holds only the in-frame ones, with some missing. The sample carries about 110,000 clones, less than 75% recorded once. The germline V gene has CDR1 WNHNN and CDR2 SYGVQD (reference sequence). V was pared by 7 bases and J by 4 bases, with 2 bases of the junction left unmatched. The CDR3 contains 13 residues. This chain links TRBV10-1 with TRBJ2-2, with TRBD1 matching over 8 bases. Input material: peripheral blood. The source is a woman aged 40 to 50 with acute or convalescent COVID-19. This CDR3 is CASNTGGTGELFF. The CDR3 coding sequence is TGCGCCAGCAATACAGGGGGCACCGGGGAGCTGTTTTTT.